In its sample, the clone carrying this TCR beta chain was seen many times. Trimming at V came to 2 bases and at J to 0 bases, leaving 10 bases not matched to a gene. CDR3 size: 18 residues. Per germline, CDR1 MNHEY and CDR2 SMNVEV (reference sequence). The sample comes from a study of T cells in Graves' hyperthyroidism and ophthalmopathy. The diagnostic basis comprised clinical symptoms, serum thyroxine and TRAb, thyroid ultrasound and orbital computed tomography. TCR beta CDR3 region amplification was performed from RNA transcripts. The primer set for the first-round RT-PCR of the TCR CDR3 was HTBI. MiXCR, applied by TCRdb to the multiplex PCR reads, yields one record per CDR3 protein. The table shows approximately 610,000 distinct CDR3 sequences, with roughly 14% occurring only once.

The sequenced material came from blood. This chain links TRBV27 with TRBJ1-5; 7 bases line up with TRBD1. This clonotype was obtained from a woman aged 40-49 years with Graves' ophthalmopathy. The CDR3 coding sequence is TGTGCCAGCAGTTTACAGGGGGTCAGGGGGTATAGCAATCAGCCCCAGCATTTT. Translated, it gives CASSLQGVRGYSNQPQHF.